This TCR beta chain was documented in a study of response to subunit inactivated influenza vaccine. Germline loops: CDR1 MNHEY, CDR2 SMNVEV (reference sequence). The CDR3 contains 16 residues. The V gene end was trimmed by 5 bases and the J gene end by 10 bases; junction bases not matched to a gene: 14. Regarding this clonotype: Antigen unknown.

General observations from the study: Researchers suggested that each seasonal influenza vaccination recruits few new T cells.

TCRdb redid the calling of the RT-PCR reads with MiXCR, one entry per CDR3 protein. Among 400,000 to 650,000 distinct CDR3 sequences, roughly 7.6% were seen once, and the ten largest hold roughly 13%. The material was PBMCs from blood, obtained about 24 months after vaccination. The chain joins TRBV27 to TRBJ1-4; TRBD1 agrees at 9 bases. The source is a man aged 50 to 69 who received an inactivated influenza vaccine. The CDR3 here is CASSRIAGTGSRKLFF. Here the CDR3 DNA reads TGTGCCAGCAGTAGAATCGCCGGGACAGGGAGCCGAAAACTGTTTTTT.